This TCR beta chain was profiled in a study of identical twins. This clonotype was picked up a small number of times. Its target is unknown. TCRdb re-derived calls from the 5' RACE reads in MiXCR, one entry per CDR3 protein. Of 300,000 to 400,000 distinct CDR3 sequences listed, about 9% are singletons. The study, taken as a whole, reports: Cross-sectional statistics, not tracking of the same donors, supported the conclusions. In cord blood, abundant beta clonotypes had fewer insertions; memory showed no trend.

Germline CDR1 and CDR2: MNHEY and SVGEGT. V lost 11 bases to trimming and J lost 4 bases; unmatched junction nucleotides: 5. The CDR3 covers 12 residues. This receptor was obtained from a woman aged 50 to 60 in good health. Sequencing used naive T cells sorted from blood. This chain links TRBV6-2 or TRBV6-3 with TRBJ2-1, with 7 bases identical to TRBD2. CDR3 amino acids: CAAGREYNEQFF. CDR3 nucleotide sequence: TGTGCCGCAGGGAGGGAATACAATGAGCAGTTCTTC.